These T cell receptor beta chains were read from a single sample in a study of memory CD4+ T cells and cytomegalovirus serostatus. Measured with immunoSEQ multiplex PCR; TCRdb has only the in-frame clones, and not every one. Of about 58,000 clones listed, more than 65% are singletons. The sample consisted of memory CD4+ T cells from blood. Every receptor here comes from an adult in good health and CMV-seronegative. Some clones in this sample may be carry-over from other donors' samples. Each CDR3 is given with its conserved first and last residue. The order of the fields is V gene, CDR3 length, J gene, clone size, CDR3 protein. Some rows have no size entry. The others give once, few or many, or a class for an expanded clone.

>TRBV28|12|TRBJ2-7|NA
CASSSQTYEQYF
>TRBV5-1|13|TRBJ2-5|NA
CASSLQGMETQYF
>TRBV5-6|16|TRBJ2-1|NA
CASSLATRRRYNEQFF
>TRBV6-1|14|TRBJ1-2|NA
CASSEGGTNYGYTF
>TRBV6-1|15|TRBJ1-5|NA
CASSEGGYSNQPQHF
>TRBV2|12|TRBJ1-2|NA
CASSASNYGYTF
>TRBV6-1|15|TRBJ2-7|NA
CASSEGGLATYEQYF
>TRBV28|13|TRBJ2-7|NA
CASSSPGPQAQYF
>TRBV5-4|11|TRBJ2-2|NA
CASEDTGELFF
>TRBV5-5|16|TRBJ1-4|NA
CASSLAGQSANEKLFF
>TRBV5-1|17|TRBJ1-2|few
CASSYGRDAVPNYGYTF
>TRBV19|17|TRBJ2-3|NA
CASSTASSGGSTDTQYF
>TRBV4-1|17|TRBJ2-1|NA
CASSQILSTTSYNEQFF
>TRBV9|14|TRBJ1-3|NA
CASSVDGGKNTIYF
>TRBV2|15|TRBJ1-1|few
CASSEESGGDTEAFF
>TRBV4-3|14|TRBJ1-3|NA
CASSKDGGGNTIYF
>TRBV6-6|15|TRBJ2-7|NA
CASSGRTSGSNEQYF
>TRBV5-1|16|TRBJ2-3|NA
CASMREGGRGTDTQYF
>TRBV4-2|15|TRBJ1-5|NA
CASSQDWKSNQPQHF
>TRBV30|15|TRBJ2-5|NA
CAWRQGSWGAETQYF
>TRBV7-2|16|TRBJ2-3|NA
CASSRTSGRGTDTQYF
>TRBV6-6|14|TRBJ1-2|NA
CASSSWTGGNGYTF
>TRBV5-1|11|TRBJ2-5|NA
CASSTSVAQYF
>TRBV5-1|15|TRBJ2-1|NA
CASSLMGLAGNEQFF
>TRBV21-1|12|TRBJ2-3|NA
CASSRRTDTQYF